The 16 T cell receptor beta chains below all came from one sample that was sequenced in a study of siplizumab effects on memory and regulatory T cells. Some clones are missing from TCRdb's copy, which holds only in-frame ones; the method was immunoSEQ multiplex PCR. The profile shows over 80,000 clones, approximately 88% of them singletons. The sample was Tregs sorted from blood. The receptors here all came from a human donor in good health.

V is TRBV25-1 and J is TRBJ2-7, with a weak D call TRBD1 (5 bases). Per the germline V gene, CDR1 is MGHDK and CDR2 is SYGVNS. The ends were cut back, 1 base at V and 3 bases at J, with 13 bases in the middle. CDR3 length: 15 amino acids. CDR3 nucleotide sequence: TGTGCCAGCAGTGAATCTGGACACCGGAACTACGAGCAGTACTTC. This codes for CASSESGHRNYEQYF.

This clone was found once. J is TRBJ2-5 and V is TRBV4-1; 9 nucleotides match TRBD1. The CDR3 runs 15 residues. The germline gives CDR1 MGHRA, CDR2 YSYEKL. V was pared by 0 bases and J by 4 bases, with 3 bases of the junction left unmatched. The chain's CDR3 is CASSQEGTGTETQYF. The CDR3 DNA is TGCGCCAGCAGCCAAGAGGGGACAGGGACAGAGACCCAGTACTTC.

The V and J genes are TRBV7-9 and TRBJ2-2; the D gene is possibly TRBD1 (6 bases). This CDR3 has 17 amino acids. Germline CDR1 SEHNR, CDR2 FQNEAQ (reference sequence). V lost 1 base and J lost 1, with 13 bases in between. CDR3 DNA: TGTGCCAGCAGCTTAGGGATCGACAGGTGGAACACCGGGGAGCTGTTTTTT. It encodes CASSLGIDRWNTGELFF.

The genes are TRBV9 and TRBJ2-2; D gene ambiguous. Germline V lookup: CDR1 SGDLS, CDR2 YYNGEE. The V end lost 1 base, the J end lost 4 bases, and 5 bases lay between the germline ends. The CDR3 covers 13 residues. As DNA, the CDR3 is TGTGCCAGCAGCGTACTGGGCACCGGGGAGCTGTTTTTT. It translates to CASSVLGTGELFF.

CDR3 bases: TGTGCCAGCAGTTGGCGGGAAGCGGGGCTAACCGGGGAGCTGTTTTTT. It is translated as CASSWREAGLTGELFF. This sequence joins TRBV6-6 and TRBJ2-2; 7 bases line up with TRBD2. Germline CDR1 is MNHNY and CDR2 is SVGAGI (reference sequence). The CDR3 totals 16 residues. The V segment lost 4 bases and the J segment 5 bases; nucleotides outside the gene matches: 10.

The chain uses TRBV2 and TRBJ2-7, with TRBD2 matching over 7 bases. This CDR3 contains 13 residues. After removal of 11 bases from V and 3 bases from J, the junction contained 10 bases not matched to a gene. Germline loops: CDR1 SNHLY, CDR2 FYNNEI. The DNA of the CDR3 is TGTGCCGTTCCGTGGAGCGGGAACTACGAGCAGTACTTC. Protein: CAVPWSGNYEQYF.

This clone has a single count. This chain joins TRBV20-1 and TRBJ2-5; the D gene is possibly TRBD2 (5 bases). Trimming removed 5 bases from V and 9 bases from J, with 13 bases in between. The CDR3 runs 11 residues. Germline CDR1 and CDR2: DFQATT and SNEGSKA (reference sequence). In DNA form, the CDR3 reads TGCAGTGCTCTGACTACCTTCGCCCAGTACTTC. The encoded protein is CSALTTFAQYF.

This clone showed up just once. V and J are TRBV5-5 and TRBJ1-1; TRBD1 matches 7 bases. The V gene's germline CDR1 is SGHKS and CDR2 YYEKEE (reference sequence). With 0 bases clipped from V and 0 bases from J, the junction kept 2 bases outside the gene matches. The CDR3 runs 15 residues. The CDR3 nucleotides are TGTGCCAGCAGCTTGGTGACAGGGCTGAACACTGAAGCTTTCTTT. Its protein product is CASSLVTGLNTEAFF.

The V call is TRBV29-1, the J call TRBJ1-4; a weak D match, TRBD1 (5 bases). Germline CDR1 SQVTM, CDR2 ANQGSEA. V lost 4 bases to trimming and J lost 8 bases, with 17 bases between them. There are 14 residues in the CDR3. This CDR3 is CSVAPDGGREKLFF. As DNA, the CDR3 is TGCAGCGTTGCCCCCGACGGGGGTCGGGAAAAACTGTTTTTT.

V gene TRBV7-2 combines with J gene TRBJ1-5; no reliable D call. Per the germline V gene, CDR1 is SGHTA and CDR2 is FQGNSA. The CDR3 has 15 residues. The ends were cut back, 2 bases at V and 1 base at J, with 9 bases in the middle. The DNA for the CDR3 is TGTGCCAGCAGCTTATTCGCTCGAAGCAATCAGCCCCAGCATTTT. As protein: CASSLFARSNQPQHF.

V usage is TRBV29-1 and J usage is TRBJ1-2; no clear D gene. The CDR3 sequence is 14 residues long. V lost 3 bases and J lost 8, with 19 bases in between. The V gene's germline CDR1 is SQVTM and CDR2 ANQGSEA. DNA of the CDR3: TGCAGCGTTGAGAGTTTTGAGAGAACTGGAGGCTACACCTTC. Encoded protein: CSVESFERTGGYTF.

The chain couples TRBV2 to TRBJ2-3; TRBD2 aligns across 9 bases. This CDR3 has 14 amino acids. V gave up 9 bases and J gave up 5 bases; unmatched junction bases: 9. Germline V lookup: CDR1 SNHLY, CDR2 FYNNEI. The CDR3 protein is CARTGGGAIDTQYF. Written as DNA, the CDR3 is TGTGCCAGGACGGGCGGGGGGGCGATAGATACGCAGTATTTT.

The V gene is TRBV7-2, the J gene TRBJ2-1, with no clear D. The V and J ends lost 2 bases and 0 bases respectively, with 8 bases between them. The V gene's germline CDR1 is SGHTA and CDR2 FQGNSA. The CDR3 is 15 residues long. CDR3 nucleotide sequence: TGTGCCAGCAGCTTAAGGCAGAGCTCCTACAATGAGCAGTTCTTC. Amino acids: CASSLRQSSYNEQFF.

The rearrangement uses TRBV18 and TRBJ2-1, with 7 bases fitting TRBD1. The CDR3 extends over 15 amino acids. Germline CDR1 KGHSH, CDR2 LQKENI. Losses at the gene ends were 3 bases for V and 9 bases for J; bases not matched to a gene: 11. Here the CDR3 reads CASSPPDRPRLEQFF. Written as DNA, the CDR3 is TGTGCCAGCTCACCGCCGGACAGGCCCCGCCTTGAGCAGTTCTTC.

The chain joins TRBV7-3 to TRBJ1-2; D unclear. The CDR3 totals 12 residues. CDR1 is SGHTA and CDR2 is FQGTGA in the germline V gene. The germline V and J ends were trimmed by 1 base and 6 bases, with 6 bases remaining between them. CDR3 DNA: TGTGCCAGCAGCTTAAACAACCATGGCTACACCTTC. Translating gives CASSLNNHGYTF.

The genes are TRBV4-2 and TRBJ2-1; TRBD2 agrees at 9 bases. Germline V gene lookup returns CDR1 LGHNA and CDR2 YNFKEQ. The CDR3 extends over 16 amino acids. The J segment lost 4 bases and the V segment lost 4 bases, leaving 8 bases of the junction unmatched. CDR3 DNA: TGTGCCAGCAGCCCGACTAGCGGAGGGGGGTACAATGAGCAGTTCTTC. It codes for CASSPTSGGGYNEQFF.